This TCR beta chain was captured in a study of T cell responses to AZD1222 COVID-19 vaccine. Whole-study results and caveats: There were vaccine-associated CD4 TCRs across spike, dominant at 160-218 and 743-854. Targets within unmutated variant regions were reportedly found for nearly half of spike-specific TCRs.

CDR3 size: 14 residues. Trimming stripped 0 bases from V and 9 bases from J, with 14 bases between. Per germline, CDR1 MNHEY and CDR2 SMNVEV (reference sequence). Only in-frame clones appear in the TCRdb table, and some are missing; sequencing was by immunoSEQ multiplex PCR. The repertoire holds under 150,000 clones, with around nine tenths as singletons. As concerns this clone: What it recognizes is unknown.

The sequencing here drew on peripheral blood, taken 28 days after the second AZD1222 dose. The receptor was derived from an adult who received the AZD1222 COVID-19 vaccine. The chain has TRBV27 and TRBJ1-2; D might be TRBD1 (5 bases). The CDR3 DNA reads TGTGCCAGCAGTTTATCTTTAGGGACTTTCCGCTACACCTTC. This sequence encodes CASSLSLGTFRYTF.